Presented here are 8 T cell receptor beta chains from one specimen sequenced in a study of blood T cell repertoires in COVID-19. The table came from immunoSEQ multiplex PCR; TCRdb's copy has only in-frame clones and leaves some out. This table holds a few hundred thousand clones, around 91% found once. The sequencing sample was made of PBMCs or T cells enriched from blood (not recorded which). These receptors were collected from a woman aged 18-29 years who had recovered from COVID-19.

This clone was picked up one time. This sequence joins TRBV5-1 and TRBJ2-2; TRBD1 matches 12 bases. From germline, CDR1 is SGHRS and CDR2 YFSETQ. The ends lost 0 bases at V and 7 bases at J; junction bases unmatched: 4. There are 16 residues in the CDR3. The CDR3 DNA follows: TGCGCCAGCAGCTTGGCCGGGACAGGGGGCGGCGGGGAGCTGTTTTTT. This codes for CASSLAGTGGGGELFF.

The chain carries TRBV7-2 and TRBJ1-4; D ambiguous. The CDR3 runs to 15 residues. V was shortened by 4 bases and J by 1 base, with 10 bases between the two germline ends. CDR1 SGHTA and CDR2 FQGNSA come from the germline V gene. Here the CDR3 DNA reads TGTGCCAGCAGCTATGGAGGCCGAACTAATGAAAAACTGTTTTTT. It encodes CASSYGGRTNEKLFF.

The chain is built from TRBV27 and TRBJ1-2; D perhaps matches TRBD1 (6 bases). The V end lost 1 base, the J end lost 1 base, and 16 bases lay between the germline ends. Germline V lookup: CDR1 MNHEY, CDR2 SMNVEV (reference sequence). This CDR3 has 17 amino acids. CDR3 loop: CASSLLGAQDRNYGYTF. CDR3 DNA: TGTGCCAGCAGTTTATTGGGGGCCCAAGACCGTAACTATGGCTACACCTTC.

The chain has TRBV5-1 and TRBJ2-5, with 7 nucleotides matching TRBD1. The CDR3 length is 16 residues. CDR1 and CDR2 from the germline V gene are SGHRS and YFSETQ. V dropped 1 base and J dropped 5; count of bases not matched to a gene: 11. The CDR3 region is CASSLSATGQWETQYF. The CDR3 DNA reads TGCGCCAGCAGCTTGTCAGCGACAGGGCAGTGGGAGACCCAGTACTTC.

The chain combines TRBV23-1 with TRBJ1-2; 7 bases match TRBD1. TRBV23-1 is known as an ORF, though its function is uncertain. This CDR3 is 13 amino acids long. V lost 2 bases to trimming and J lost 6 bases; unmatched junction nucleotides: 3. The CDR3 loop reads CASSQKGQDGYTF. The CDR3 DNA reads TGCGCCAGCAGTCAAAAAGGACAGGATGGCTACACCTTC.

This chain joins TRBV13 and TRBJ1-2; no definite D call. Germline CDR1 is PRHDT and CDR2 is FYEKMQ (reference sequence). V was clipped by 0 bases and J by 0 bases, with 11 bases between them. There are 16 residues in the CDR3. The chain's CDR3 is CASSLGLAGTNYGYTF. In DNA, the CDR3 is TGTGCCAGCAGCTTAGGCCTGGCAGGTACTAACTATGGCTACACCTTC.

This clone was seen a single time. J is TRBJ1-1 and V is TRBV6-1; the D gene is possibly TRBD1 (5 bases). With 4 bases removed from V and 4 bases from J, the gap between germline ends came to 25 bases. Germline loops: CDR1 MNHNS, CDR2 SASEGT. This CDR3 region has 18 residues. Here the CDR3 DNA reads TGTGCCAGCAGTGGTTTGGGGCTTAACTCCTGGTGGGGCACTGAAGCTTTCTTT. Its protein is CASSGLGLNSWWGTEAFF.

The chain couples TRBV19 to TRBJ1-4; D remains ambiguous. Trimming stripped 6 bases from V and 4 bases from J, with 6 bases between. Germline loops: CDR1 LNHDA, CDR2 SQIVND (reference sequence). The CDR3 contains 12 residues. CDR3: CASRRFNEKLFF. In nucleotides, the CDR3 is TGTGCCAGTAGACGGTTTAATGAAAAACTGTTTTTT.